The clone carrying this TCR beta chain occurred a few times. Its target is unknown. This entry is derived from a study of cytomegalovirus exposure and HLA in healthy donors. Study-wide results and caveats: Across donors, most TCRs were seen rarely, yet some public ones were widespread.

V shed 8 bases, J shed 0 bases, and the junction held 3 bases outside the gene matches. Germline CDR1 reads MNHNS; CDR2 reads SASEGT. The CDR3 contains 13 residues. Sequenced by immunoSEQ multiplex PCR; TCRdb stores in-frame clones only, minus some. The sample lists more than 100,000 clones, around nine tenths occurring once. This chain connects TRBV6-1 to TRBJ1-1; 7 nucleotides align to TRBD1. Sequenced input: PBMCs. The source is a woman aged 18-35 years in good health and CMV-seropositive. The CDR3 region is CASLQGVNTEAFF. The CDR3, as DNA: TGTGCCAGCCTCCAGGGGGTGAACACTGAAGCTTTCTTT.